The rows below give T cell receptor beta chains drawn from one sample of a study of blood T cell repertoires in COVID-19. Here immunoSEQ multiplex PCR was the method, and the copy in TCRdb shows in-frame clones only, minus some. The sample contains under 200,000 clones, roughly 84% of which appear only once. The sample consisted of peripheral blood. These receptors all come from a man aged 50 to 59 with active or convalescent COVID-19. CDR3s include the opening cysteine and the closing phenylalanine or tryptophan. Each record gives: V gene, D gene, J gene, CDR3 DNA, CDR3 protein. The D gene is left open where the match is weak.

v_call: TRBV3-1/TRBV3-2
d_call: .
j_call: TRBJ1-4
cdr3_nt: TGTGCCAGCAGCCTCAGGAGGGGAGGGTTAAATGAAAAACTGTTTTTT
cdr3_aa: CASSLRRGGLNEKLFF

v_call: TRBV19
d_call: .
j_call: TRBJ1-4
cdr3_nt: TGTGCCAGTAGAACCGACAGCCGTAATGAAAAACTGTTTTTT
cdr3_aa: CASRTDSRNEKLFF

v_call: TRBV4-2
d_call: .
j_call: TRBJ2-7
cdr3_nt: TGTGCCAGCAGCCAATCCGGGACACAACCCTACGAGCAGTACTTC
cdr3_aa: CASSQSGTQPYEQYF

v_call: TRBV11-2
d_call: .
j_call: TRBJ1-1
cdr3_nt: TGTGCCAGCAGCTTAACACGAGAAGCTTTCTTT
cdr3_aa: CASSLTREAFF

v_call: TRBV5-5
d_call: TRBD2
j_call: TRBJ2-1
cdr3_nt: TGTGCCAGCAGCTATATAGCGGGAGGTTTGAATGAGCAGTTCTTC
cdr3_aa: CASSYIAGGLNEQFF

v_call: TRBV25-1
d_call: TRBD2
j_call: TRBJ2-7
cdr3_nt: TGTGCCAGCCGGGAGGGCGGTAGGGACTACGAGCAGTACTTC
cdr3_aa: CASREGGRDYEQYF

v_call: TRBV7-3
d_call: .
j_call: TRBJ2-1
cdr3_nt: TGTGCCAGCAGCGAACACAGGAGCTCCTACAATGAGCAGTTCTTC
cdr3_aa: CASSEHRSSYNEQFF

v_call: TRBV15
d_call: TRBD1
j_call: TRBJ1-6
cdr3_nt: TGTGCCACCAGCATGGGCGGACAGGGGAGCTCCTATAATTCACCCCTCCACTTT
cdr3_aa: CATSMGGQGSSYNSPLHF

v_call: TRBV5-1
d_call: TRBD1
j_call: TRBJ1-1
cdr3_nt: TGCGCCAGCAGCGCAATAAGACAGGGGGAGGGAGCTTTCTTT
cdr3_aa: CASSAIRQGEGAFF

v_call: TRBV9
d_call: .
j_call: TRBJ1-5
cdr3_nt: TGTGCCAGCAGCGCGGACTTAGGAGGTCAGCCCCAGCATTTT
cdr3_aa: CASSADLGGQPQHF

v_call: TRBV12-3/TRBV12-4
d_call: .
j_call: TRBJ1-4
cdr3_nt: TGTGCCAGCAGTTTGGACGGGGGTGAAAAACTGTTTTTT
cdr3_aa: CASSLDGGEKLFF